These 10 T cell receptor beta chains were all obtained from the same sample, sequenced in a study of shared T cell receptors in the human thymus. Profiling relied on immunoSEQ multiplex PCR, and the TCRdb table lists in-frame clones only, not all of them. The sample holds hundreds of thousands of clones, roughly 90% seen once. This sample was also put to use in a study of human thymus T cells.

The sample comprised thymocytes. The receptors come from a boy under three years old with a congenital heart defect.

V gene TRBV28 combines with J gene TRBJ1-4; TRBD1 matches at 9 bases. With V trimmed by 6 bases and J by 6 bases, 14 bases remained unmatched. The V gene's germline CDR1 is MDHEN and CDR2 SYDVKM. The CDR3 length is 17 residues. The CDR3 reads CASRRDRANFGDEKLFF. CDR3 nucleotides: TGTGCCAGCAGACGGGACAGGGCAAATTTTGGGGATGAAAAACTGTTTTTT.

This sequence joins TRBV6-5 and TRBJ2-7; 7 positions match TRBD1. There are 13 residues in the CDR3. V dropped 6 bases and J dropped 6; count of bases not matched to a gene: 8. Germline CDR1 reads MNHEY; CDR2 reads SVGAGI. CDR3 DNA: TGTGCCAGCAGAGCGACAGGGTGGAGCGAGCAGTACTTC. Protein: CASRATGWSEQYF.

V usage is TRBV4-3 and J usage is TRBJ2-2, with 9 bases identical to TRBD2. The CDR3 runs 17 residues. The V gene's germline CDR1 is LGHNA and CDR2 YSLEER. The J segment lost 5 bases and the V segment lost 4 bases, leaving 11 bases of the junction unmatched. The CDR3 sequence is CASSPSRASGNTGELFF. For the CDR3, the DNA is TGCGCCAGCAGCCCAAGTAGGGCTAGCGGGAATACCGGGGAGCTGTTTTTT.

The count of this clone is one. The chain links TRBV27 to TRBJ2-7, with 7 bases that match TRBD1. The V and J ends lost 5 bases and 0 bases, in that order; junction bases with no gene match: 10. The CDR3 consists of 16 residues. Germline V CDR1 and CDR2: MNHEY, SMNVEV (reference sequence). In nucleotides, the CDR3 is TGTGCCAGCAGTCCCCTGGGGCAGGGGGACTCCTACGAGCAGTACTTC. The encoded protein is CASSPLGQGDSYEQYF.

The rearrangement joins TRBV14 to TRBJ2-7; 8 positions agree with TRBD2. The CDR3 runs to 14 residues. In germline, CDR1 is SGHDN, CDR2 FVKESK. Trimming took 4 bases from V and 3 from J; bases not matched to a gene: 5. The CDR3 sequence: CASSRRGGDYEQYF. CDR3 in DNA: TGTGCCAGCAGCCGCCGGGGGGGGGACTACGAGCAGTACTTC.

The rearrangement joins TRBV5-1 to TRBJ1-4, with TRBD1 identical over 7 bases. V dropped 2 bases and J dropped 6; count of bases not matched to a gene: 1. Germline CDR1 reads SGHRS; CDR2 reads YFSETQ. The CDR3 is 13 residues long. CDR3 sequence: CASSFGTDEKLFF. The CDR3 coding sequence is TGCGCCAGCAGCTTCGGGACAGATGAAAAACTGTTTTTT.

The chain has TRBV5-8 and TRBJ2-3, with TRBD2 matching 8 bases. V trimming: 0 bases; J trimming: 1 base; junction bases outside the gene matches: 4. The CDR3 is 16 amino acids. The germline V gene encodes CDR1 SGHTS and CDR2 YDEGEE. The CDR3 is CASSLGTSRCTDTQYF. In nucleotides, the CDR3 is TGTGCCAGCAGCTTGGGGACTAGCAGATGCACAGATACGCAGTATTTT.

The chain carries TRBV28 and TRBJ1-2, with TRBD1 as a possible D gene (5 bases). Germline V CDR1 and CDR2: MDHEN, SYDVKM. V was trimmed by 7 bases and J by 7 bases, leaving 19 bases between them. The CDR3 totals 14 residues. In nucleotides, the CDR3 is TGTGCCAGCACCCGCCCGATCGGTCAGGGTGGCTACACCTTC. Amino acid sequence: CASTRPIGQGGYTF.

The genes are TRBV28 and TRBJ2-1; weak D call: TRBD2 (5 bases). The germline CDR1 and CDR2 sequences are MDHEN and SYDVKM. CDR3 length: 20 amino acids. V dropped 0 bases and J dropped 3 bases, with 24 bases sitting between them. The chain's CDR3 is CASSLCPSFSKRVDYNEQFF. The CDR3 DNA reads TGTGCCAGCAGTTTATGCCCCTCTTTCTCCAAGAGGGTCGACTACAATGAGCAGTTCTTC.

This clone was detected only once. Here the CDR3 reads CSVGTIQGNIQYF. The DNA of the CDR3 is TGCAGCGTAGGGACAATACAAGGAAACATTCAGTACTTC. This chain connects TRBV29-1 to TRBJ2-4, with TRBD1 as a possible D gene (6 bases). Germline loops: CDR1 SQVTM, CDR2 ANQGSEA. Trimming shortened V by 6 bases and J by 6 bases, and 15 bases separated the two germline ends. The CDR3 is 13 residues long.